A selection of T cell receptor beta chains follows, all from one sample in a study of OX40 agonist ivuxolimab in advanced cancers. Repertoires were generated with immunoSEQ multiplex PCR, while TCRdb's copy carries only in-frame clones and drops some. The sample yields over 30,000 clones, roughly 90% seen once. The specimen was CD4+ or CD8+ T cells sorted from blood, collected in a trial of the OX40 agonist ivuxolimab. The origin of the receptors is an adult with an advanced solid tumor such as melanoma, head and neck, liver or kidney cancer. Each CDR3 is given with its conserved first and last residue. Fields, in order: J gene, V gene, CDR3 protein.

J gene: TRBJ2-7; V gene: TRBV19; CDR3 protein: CASPRGASGLISYEQYF
J gene: TRBJ2-5; V gene: TRBV28; CDR3 protein: CASSLGRQGKRETQYF
J gene: TRBJ1-2; V gene: TRBV2; CDR3 protein: CASRGGGRNYGYTF
J gene: TRBJ1-2; V gene: TRBV7-9; CDR3 protein: CASSFGGPNYGYTF
J gene: TRBJ1-2; V gene: TRBV28; CDR3 protein: CASSLSGRGGYTF
J gene: TRBJ2-7; V gene: TRBV6-6; CDR3 protein: CASTLRSEQYF
J gene: TRBJ1-6; V gene: TRBV5-1; CDR3 protein: CASSLRGDNSPLHF
J gene: TRBJ1-2; V gene: TRBV7-2; CDR3 protein: CASSSPALNYGYTF
J gene: TRBJ2-3; V gene: TRBV12-5; CDR3 protein: CASGREWGSTDTQYF
J gene: TRBJ2-2; V gene: TRBV10-3; CDR3 protein: CAIRNPPGSPGELFF
J gene: TRBJ1-4; V gene: TRBV5-1; CDR3 protein: CASSETATNEKLFF
J gene: TRBJ1-5; V gene: TRBV6-1; CDR3 protein: CASMGSYQPQHF
J gene: TRBJ1-2; V gene: TRBV29-1; CDR3 protein: CSASDSLGGYTF
J gene: TRBJ1-2; V gene: TRBV27; CDR3 protein: CASTLTGTGGARYGYTF
J gene: TRBJ1-2; V gene: TRBV5-1; CDR3 protein: CASRCRLKQGVNYGYTF
J gene: TRBJ1-4; V gene: TRBV29-1; CDR3 protein: CSVGQGPTNEKLFF
J gene: TRBJ1-6; V gene: TRBV5-5; CDR3 protein: CASSSTGTGGLVGSPLHF
J gene: TRBJ1-6; V gene: TRBV27; CDR3 protein: CASRPRQGGESPLHF
J gene: TRBJ1-2; V gene: TRBV28; CDR3 protein: CASAGRGKNYGYTF
J gene: TRBJ1-1; V gene: TRBV6-5; CDR3 protein: CASSYGGEAFF
J gene: TRBJ2-3; V gene: TRBV7-6; CDR3 protein: CASSLAGGRTDTQYF
J gene: TRBJ2-4; V gene: TRBV2; CDR3 protein: CASSEMALAKNIQYF
J gene: TRBJ2-5; V gene: TRBV19; CDR3 protein: CASSRDSRQETQYF
J gene: TRBJ1-1; V gene: TRBV19; CDR3 protein: CASRLRTGGTEAFF
J gene: TRBJ1-1; V gene: TRBV28; CDR3 protein: CASSLRRLSEGTEAFF
J gene: TRBJ2-5; V gene: TRBV10-1; CDR3 protein: CASSDSGGRETQYF
J gene: TRBJ1-6; V gene: TRBV2; CDR3 protein: CASKSNPGTGVSPLHF
J gene: TRBJ2-3; V gene: TRBV27; CDR3 protein: CASSLKGASTDTQYF
J gene: TRBJ1-5; V gene: TRBV28; CDR3 protein: CASSLADRVVGQPQHF
J gene: TRBJ2-7; V gene: TRBV6-5; CDR3 protein: CASSYSRPGGNEQYF
J gene: TRBJ2-1; V gene: TRBV7-2; CDR3 protein: CASSPRTTRYNEQFF
J gene: TRBJ1-5; V gene: TRBV7-9; CDR3 protein: CASSLEGLQPQHF
J gene: TRBJ1-5; V gene: TRBV28; CDR3 protein: CASSSFEGGLNQPQHF
J gene: TRBJ1-6; V gene: TRBV7-9; CDR3 protein: CASSLVGVTRSSPLHF
J gene: TRBJ2-7; V gene: TRBV25-1; CDR3 protein: CASSVGVGEQYF
J gene: TRBJ1-3; V gene: TRBV18; CDR3 protein: CASSGTSSGNTIYF
J gene: TRBJ1-2; V gene: TRBV9; CDR3 protein: CASSVGGYGYTF
J gene: TRBJ1-4; V gene: TRBV16; CDR3 protein: CASSLFGGVEKLFF
J gene: TRBJ1-3; V gene: TRBV2; CDR3 protein: CASSSSAGGGNTIYF